This is a list of T cell receptor beta chains from one sample in a study of blood T cell repertoires in COVID-19. TCRdb keeps only in-frame clones here, not all; method: immunoSEQ multiplex PCR. This sample has about 190,000 clones, with approximately 90% found just once. The sample taken for sequencing was PBMCs or T cells enriched from blood (not recorded which). These receptors originate from a woman in her 40s in a cohort exposed to, infected with or recovered from COVID-19 (not recorded which). Each CDR3 is given with its conserved first and last residue. D genes are given only for firm matches. Only part of the rows carry a size: once, few, many, or a class if the clone is expanded.

NA,TRBJ1-3,TRBV10-3,11,few,TGTGCCATCAGTGCTGGCAGTCTTATATATTTT,CAISAGSLIYF
NA,TRBJ1-3,TRBV19,13,NA,TGTGCCAGTAGTATAACGGCTGGAAACACCATATATTTT,CASSITAGNTIYF
NA,TRBJ2-1,TRBV7-9,16,NA,TGTGCCATCCCCAGGATCGGGACACGCTCCTACAATGAGCAGTTCTTC,CAIPRIGTRSYNEQFF
TRBD1,TRBJ1-2,TRBV6-2/TRBV6-3,13,NA,TGTGCCAGCAGTTCACAGGGGGCCAATGGCTACACCTTC,CASSSQGANGYTF
TRBD1,TRBJ2-7,TRBV3-1/TRBV3-2,15,NA,TGTGCCAGCAGCCAAGGGCGGGACAGGGGTCACGAGCAGTACTTC,CASSQGRDRGHEQYF
TRBD1,TRBJ2-2,TRBV24-1,16,NA,TGTGCCACCAGTGACAGGACAGGGCGGGACACCGGGGAGCTGTTTTTT,CATSDRTGRDTGELFF
NA,TRBJ2-2,TRBV19,13,NA,TGTGCCAGTAGTATAGGGTCCGGGGGGGAGCTGTTTTTT,CASSIGSGGELFF
NA,TRBJ1-6,TRBV9,14,NA,TGTGCCAGCAAATCAGGGCAGGGAAATTCACCCCTCCACTTT,CASKSGQGNSPLHF
NA,TRBJ2-5,TRBV5-1,18,NA,TGCGCCAGCAGCTTGTTCCCTCGCCGACAGACCGTCCAAGAGACCCAGTACTTC,CASSLFPRRQTVQETQYF
NA,TRBJ2-5,TRBV2,13,NA,TGTGCCAGCAGTCAGGACGGGGTGCAGACCCAGTACTTC,CASSQDGVQTQYF
TRBD1,TRBJ2-1,TRBV29-1,15,NA,TGCAGCGTTGATCTCCAGGGGGTCTCCTACAATGAGCAGTTCTTC,CSVDLQGVSYNEQFF
NA,TRBJ1-1,TRBV27,14,few,TGTGCCAGCAGTTTATGGGCAGGGGACACTGAAGCTTTCTTT,CASSLWAGDTEAFF
TRBD1,TRBJ1-1,TRBV2,16,NA,TGTGCCAGCAGTGAAGTGACAGGGCGGGGAGACACTGAAGCTTTCTTT,CASSEVTGRGDTEAFF
NA,TRBJ2-5,TRBV10-3,16,NA,TGTGCCATCAGTGGAGTACCCGGGAGTTTGCAAGAGACCCAGTACTTC,CAISGVPGSLQETQYF
NA,TRBJ1-6,TRBV18,15,NA,TGTGCCAGCTCACCAAGTGTCACGAGGAATTCACCCCTCCACTTT,CASSPSVTRNSPLHF
TRBD1,TRBJ1-2,TRBV2,15,NA,TGTGCCAGCAGCCCCCAGGGGGGCTCCAACTATGGCTACACCTTC,CASSPQGGSNYGYTF
NA,TRBJ1-1,TRBV18,13,NA,TGTGCCAGCTCTTCTCAGGCGAACACTGAAGCTTTCTTT,CASSSQANTEAFF
TRBD1,TRBJ1-2,TRBV4-1,17,NA,TGCGCCAGCAGCCCCGGGAGCAGGGGGTACCGTGACTATGGCTACACCTTC,CASSPGSRGYRDYGYTF